This T cell receptor (beta chain) came from a study of monozygotic twins with inflammatory bowel disease (dated by TCRdb to about 2019). Regarding the complete study: A total of about 28 monozygotic twin pairs were included in the full study, comprising nine German pairs (four IBD-concordant, five IBD-discordant) and 19 IBD-discordant Danish pairs. The search for disease-associated traits relied mainly on comparing, within discordant pairs, IBD patients with their genetically identical healthy co-twins. Each individual had, on average, about 151 000 unique TCRalpha sequences and 181 000 unique TCRbeta sequences available for analysis.

In the case of this clonotype: Its antigen remains unidentified.

A roughly 2.5 ml peripheral blood sample was drawn into PAXgene tubes per donor and stored at -80°C. Total RNA was isolated from whole blood with the PAXgene blood miRNA kit on an automated QIAcube, without T cell sorting. Peripheral blood from monozygotic twin pairs, either concordant or discordant for inflammatory bowel disease, underwent deep TCRalpha and TCRbeta repertoire profiling that used unique molecular barcoding. Smoking habits were recorded for all twin pairs, and each individual was classified as a current, former or never smoker. From the cysteine up to the phenylalanine, the CDR3 has a length of 16 residues. No DNA is listed. CDR1 is given as LGHNA and CDR2 as YSLEER, both from the germline V gene. Summary of the overall study and its limitations: Because patients received different immunosuppressive treatments, the repertoires may have picked up extra background noise and variability between individuals. Repertoire similarity did not differ between concordant and discordant twins, possibly due to limited statistical power. Compared with healthy twins, IBD patients shared fewer clonotypes with other individuals, and the difference was most pronounced in patients with signs of disease activity. Different T cell subtypes could not be distinguished in the analysis. Measured by the inverse Simpson index, TCRbeta repertoire diversity was lower in IBD patients than in their healthy co-twins. No single strong signal or clonotype linked to IBD turned up in the results, so the idea that one exists was not supported.

The receptor library was made with 5' RACE. For each TCR library, approximately 3.5 ug of total RNA was used. For each sample, cDNA synthesis was carried out in eight separate reactions using SMARTScribe reverse transcriptase. During cDNA synthesis, template switching was used to introduce unique molecular identifiers that contained a 6-nucleotide sample barcode. TCRalpha and TCRbeta cDNA was amplified by two nested PCRs of around 16 and 10 cycles, with bead purification after each PCR. Before amplification, cDNA was treated with uracil DNA-glycosylase and purified using the QIAquick PCR purification kit. The second PCR added Illumina TruSeq-compatible adapters along with sample-specific barcodes. Library quality and concentration were assessed using TapeStation and Qubit, and about 4.7 ng of each library was pooled. Sequencing of the pooled libraries was done on an Illumina HiSeq2500 single-index Rapid Run using custom sequencing primers and 2 x 100 bp reads. The paper's data handling went like this. UMI-based consensus assembly with MiGEC version 1.2.6 was used to correct PCR and sequencing errors. MiXCR version 2.1.1 was used to carry out V(D)J alignment, clonotype assembly and CDR3 extraction. To normalise gene usage, clonotype sharing and MAIT/NKT TCR abundance, the analysis used the top 1000, 10 000 and 20 000 clonotypes per sample. Diversity was computed as the inverse Simpson index with the vegan R package after downsampling to 27 000 UMIs. Statistical testing used paired Mann-Whitney U tests on the discordant twin pairs and applied Benjamini-Hochberg correction for multiple testing. Reprocessed by TCRdb, the reads give a single entry per CDR3 protein sequence, without DNA. These V and J calls are TCRdb output, not the study's own analysis. The sample's records list about 380,000 distinct CDR3 sequences. The top ten clones comprise 2.5% to 3% of the sample.

The receptor's source is a human donor with ulcerative colitis or Crohn's disease, or a healthy co-twin of an affected twin (not recorded which). The source material was blood. The rearrangement combines TRBV4-3 with TRBJ1-3; there is no DNA to check the TCRdb D call of TRBD1. The CDR3 in this case is CASSQDTGFRGNTIYF.